The count of the clone carrying this T cell receptor beta chain is one. The antigen is undetermined. The sample comes from a study of somatic mutations in cytotoxic T cells in rheumatoid arthritis. Study-level points and caveats: CD8+ T-cell clonality did not differ significantly between rheumatoid arthritis patients and age-matched healthy controls. With around 60 patients examined, 7 or 8 had a largest CD8+ clone exceeding 20% of CD8+ cells. Nobody knew which antigens the expanded CD8+ clones targeted.

The assay was immunoSEQ multiplex PCR, and TCRdb's table has in-frame clones only and misses some. The table lists 5,500 to 8,500 clones, 75% of them singletons. The specimen sequenced was CD8+ T cells sorted from blood. This TCR came from a woman aged 55-69 years in good health.

CDR3 in amino acids: CASSLGSSGRNEQFF. CDR3 nucleotide sequence: TGTGCCAGCAGTTTGGGCTCTAGCGGGAGAAATGAGCAGTTCTTC. This chain connects TRBV27 to TRBJ2-1, with 10 bases aligning to TRBD2. The CDR3 extends over 15 amino acids. J gave up 7 bases and V 3 bases, and 6 bases lay outside the gene matches. Germline CDR1 is MNHEY and CDR2 is SMNVEV (reference sequence).